This T cell receptor (beta chain) appears in the sequencing data of a study of T cell responses to AZD1222 COVID-19 vaccine. With regard to this clone: The antigen is not known.

The assay was immunoSEQ multiplex PCR, and TCRdb's table has in-frame clones only and misses some. The table includes 110,000 to 150,000 clones, roughly 88% detected once. Study-wide results and caveats: At baseline, just a handful of AZD1222 recipients tested seropositive. White British people made up most donors, females outnumbered males, and clonal diversity was possibly underestimated. Repertoires in all cases were sampled only once the peak T cell response had passed.

The CDR3 is made up of 17 amino acids. CDR1 is SGHTA and CDR2 is FQGTGA in the germline V gene. Deletions cut 1 base from V and 1 base from J, with 15 bases between. The chain has TRBV7-3 and TRBJ2-3; possibly TRBD2 for D (5 bases). Here the sequenced sample was peripheral blood, taken 28 days after the second AZD1222 dose. The TCR comes from an adult who received the AZD1222 COVID-19 vaccine. The CDR3 DNA follows: TGTGCCAGCAGCTTAAACCCGGCGTGGCGGGGCACAGATACGCAGTATTTT. Amino acids: CASSLNPAWRGTDTQYF.